This paragraph reports one T cell receptor beta chain. The entry originates in a study of blood T cell repertoires in COVID-19. Profiled with immunoSEQ multiplex PCR; TCRdb holds only in-frame clones, not every one. The sample records about 120,000 clones, approximately 84% being singletons. The receptor's source is a man between 65 and 85 years old with active or convalescent COVID-19. Sequencing used peripheral blood.

The CDR3 spells CASSSAEAEQYF. As DNA, the CDR3 is TGTGCCAGCAGTTCGGCGGAAGCCGAGCAGTACTTC. The chain uses TRBV28 and TRBJ2-7; D remains ambiguous. The CDR3 is 12 residues long. Germline CDR1 reads MDHEN; CDR2 reads SYDVKM. Trimming took 4 bases from V and 6 from J, leaving 10 bases between them.